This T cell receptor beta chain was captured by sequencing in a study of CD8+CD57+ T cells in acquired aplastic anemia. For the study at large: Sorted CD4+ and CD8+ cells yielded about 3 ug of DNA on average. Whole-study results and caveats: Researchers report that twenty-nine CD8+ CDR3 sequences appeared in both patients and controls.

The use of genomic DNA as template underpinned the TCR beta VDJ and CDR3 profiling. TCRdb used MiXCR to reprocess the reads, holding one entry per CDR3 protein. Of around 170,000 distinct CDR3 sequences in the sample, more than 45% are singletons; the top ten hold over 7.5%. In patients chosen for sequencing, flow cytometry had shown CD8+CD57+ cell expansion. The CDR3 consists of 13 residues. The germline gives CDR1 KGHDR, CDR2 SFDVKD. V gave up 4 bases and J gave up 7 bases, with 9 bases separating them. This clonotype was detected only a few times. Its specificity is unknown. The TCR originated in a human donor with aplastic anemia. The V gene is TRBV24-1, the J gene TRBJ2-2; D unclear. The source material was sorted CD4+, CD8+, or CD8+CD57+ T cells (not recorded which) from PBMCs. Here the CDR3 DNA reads TGTGCCACCAGTGACCGATTGGTCGGGGAGCTGTTTTTT. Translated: CATSDRLVGELFF.